Given below is one T cell receptor (beta chain) in context. Time point of the sample: newly diagnosed GD, antithyroid drugs for less than 3 months. PBMC-derived RNA was used for the TCR library. HTBI primers from iRepertoire and Arm-PCR of CDR3 regions yielded the TCR beta libraries. One entry per CDR3 protein, called by TCRdb with MiXCR from the multiplex PCR reads. The sample records 400,000 to 650,000 distinct CDR3 sequences, around 16% being singletons. The CDR3 loop spans 12 amino acids. CDR1 and CDR2 (germline): SQVTM, ANQGSEA. V lost 3 bases to trimming and J lost 3 bases, with 8 bases between them. This sample is part of a study of regulatory T cells in long-lasting Graves disease. Separately, the same data were catalogued under a study of T cells in Graves' hyperthyroidism and ophthalmopathy.

This specimen was peripheral blood mononuclear cells (PBMCs), taken at new diagnosis, from a patient treated with antithyroid drugs. The genes are TRBV29-1 and TRBJ1-2; no firm D call. The clonotype originates from a woman between 40 and 65 years old with Graves disease. CDR3 amino acids: CSVEAQYYGYTF. Written as DNA, the CDR3 is TGCAGCGTTGAGGCACAGTACTATGGCTACACCTTC.